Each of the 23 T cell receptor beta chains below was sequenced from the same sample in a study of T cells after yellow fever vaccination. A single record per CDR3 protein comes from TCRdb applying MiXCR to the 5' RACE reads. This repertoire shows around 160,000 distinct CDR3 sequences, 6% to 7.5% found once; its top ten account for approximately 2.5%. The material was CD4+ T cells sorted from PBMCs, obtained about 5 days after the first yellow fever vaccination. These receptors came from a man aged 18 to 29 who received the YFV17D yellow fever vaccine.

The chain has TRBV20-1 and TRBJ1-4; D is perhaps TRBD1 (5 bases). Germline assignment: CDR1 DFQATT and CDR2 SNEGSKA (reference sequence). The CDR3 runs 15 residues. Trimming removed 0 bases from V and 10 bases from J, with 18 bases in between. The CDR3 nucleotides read TGCAGTGCTAGAGACGATCAGGGTTGGGATGTAAAACTGTTTTTT. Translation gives CSARDDQGWDVKLFF.

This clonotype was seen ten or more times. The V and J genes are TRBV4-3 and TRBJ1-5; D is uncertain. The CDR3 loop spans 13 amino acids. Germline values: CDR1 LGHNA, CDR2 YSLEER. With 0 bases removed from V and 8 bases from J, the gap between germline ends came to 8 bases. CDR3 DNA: TGCGCCAGCAGCCAAGATCGCTCCGAGCCCCAGCATTTT. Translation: CASSQDRSEPQHF.

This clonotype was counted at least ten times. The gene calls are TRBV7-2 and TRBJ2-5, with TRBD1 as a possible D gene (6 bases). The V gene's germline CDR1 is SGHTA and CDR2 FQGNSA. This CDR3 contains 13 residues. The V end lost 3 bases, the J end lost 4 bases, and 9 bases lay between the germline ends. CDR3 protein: CASSFQGRETQYF. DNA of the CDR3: TGTGCCAGCAGCTTTCAGGGGAGAGAGACCCAGTACTTC.

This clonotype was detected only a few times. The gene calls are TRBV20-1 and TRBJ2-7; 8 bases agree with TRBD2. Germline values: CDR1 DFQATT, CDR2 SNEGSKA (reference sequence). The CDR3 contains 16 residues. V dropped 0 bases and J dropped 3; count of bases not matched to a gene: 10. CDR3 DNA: TGCAGTGCTAGAGATCGGGGGGGCGAGAACTTCTACGAGCAGTACGTC. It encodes CSARDRGGENFYEQYV.

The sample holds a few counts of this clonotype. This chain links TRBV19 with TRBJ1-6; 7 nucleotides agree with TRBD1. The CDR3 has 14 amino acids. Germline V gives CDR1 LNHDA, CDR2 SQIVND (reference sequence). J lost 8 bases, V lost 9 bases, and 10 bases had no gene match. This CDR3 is CASSRQGEDSPLHF. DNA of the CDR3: TGTGCCAGCTCCCGACAGGGTGAGGATTCACCCCTCCACTTT. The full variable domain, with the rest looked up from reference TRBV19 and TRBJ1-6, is DGGITQSPKYLFRKEGQNVTLSCEQNLNHDAMYWYRQDPGQGLRLIYYSQIVNDFQKGDIAEGYSVSREKKESFPLTVTSAQKNPTAFYLCASSRQGEDSPLHFGNGTRLTVT.

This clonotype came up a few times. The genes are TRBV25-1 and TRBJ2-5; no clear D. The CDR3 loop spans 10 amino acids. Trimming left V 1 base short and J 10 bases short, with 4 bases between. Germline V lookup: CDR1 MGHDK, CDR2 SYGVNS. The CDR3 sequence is CASSEWCQYF. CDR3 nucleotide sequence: TGTGCCAGCAGTGAATGGTGCCAGTACTTC.

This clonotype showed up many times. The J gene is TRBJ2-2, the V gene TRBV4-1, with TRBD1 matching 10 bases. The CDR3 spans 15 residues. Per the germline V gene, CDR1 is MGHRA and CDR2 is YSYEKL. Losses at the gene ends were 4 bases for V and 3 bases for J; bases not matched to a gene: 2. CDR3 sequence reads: CASSRQGAHTGELFF. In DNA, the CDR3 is TGCGCCAGCAGCCGACAGGGGGCGCACACCGGGGAGCTGTTTTTT.

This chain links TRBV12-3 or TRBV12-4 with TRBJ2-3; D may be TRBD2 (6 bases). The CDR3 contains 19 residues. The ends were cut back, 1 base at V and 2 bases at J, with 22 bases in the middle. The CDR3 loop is CASSLVLGTLRRATDTQYF. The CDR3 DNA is TGTGCCAGCAGTTTAGTCCTCGGGACTCTCCGAAGGGCCACAGATACGCAGTATTTT.

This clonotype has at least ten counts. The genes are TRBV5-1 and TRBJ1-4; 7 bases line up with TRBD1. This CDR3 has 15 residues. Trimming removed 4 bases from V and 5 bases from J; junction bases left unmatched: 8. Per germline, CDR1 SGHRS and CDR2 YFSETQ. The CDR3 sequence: CASSVNRGGNEKLFF. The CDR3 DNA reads TGCGCCAGCAGCGTAAACAGGGGTGGAAATGAAAAACTGTTTTTT.

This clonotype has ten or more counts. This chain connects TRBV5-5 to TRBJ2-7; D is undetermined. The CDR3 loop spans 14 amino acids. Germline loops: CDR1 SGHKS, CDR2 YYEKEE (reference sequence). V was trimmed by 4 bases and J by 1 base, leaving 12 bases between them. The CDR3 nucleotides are TGTGCCAGCAGCGTCACCGGGTCGTCCTACGAGCAGTACGTC. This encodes CASSVTGSSYEQYV.

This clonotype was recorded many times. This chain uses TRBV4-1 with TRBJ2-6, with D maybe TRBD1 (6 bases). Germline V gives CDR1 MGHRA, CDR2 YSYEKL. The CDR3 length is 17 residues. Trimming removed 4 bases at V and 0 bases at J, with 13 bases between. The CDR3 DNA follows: TGCGCCAGCAGCCGACAGGACAGTCCCTCTGGGGCCAACGTCCTGACTTTC. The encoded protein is CASSRQDSPSGANVLTF.

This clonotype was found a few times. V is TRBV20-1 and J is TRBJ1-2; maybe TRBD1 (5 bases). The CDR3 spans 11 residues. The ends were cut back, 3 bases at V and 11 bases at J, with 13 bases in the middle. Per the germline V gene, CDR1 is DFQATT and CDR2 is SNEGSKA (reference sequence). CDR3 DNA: TGCAGTGCTAGTTCTGGGGGTCGGTACACCTTC. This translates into CSASSGGRYTF.

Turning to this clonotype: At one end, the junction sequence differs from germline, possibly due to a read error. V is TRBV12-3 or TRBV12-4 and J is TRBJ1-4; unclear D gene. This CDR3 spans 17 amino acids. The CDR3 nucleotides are TGTACCAGCAGTTTTAGGATAGGCCCACGCGGGAATGAAAAACTGTTTTTT. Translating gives CTSSFRIGPRGNEKLFF.

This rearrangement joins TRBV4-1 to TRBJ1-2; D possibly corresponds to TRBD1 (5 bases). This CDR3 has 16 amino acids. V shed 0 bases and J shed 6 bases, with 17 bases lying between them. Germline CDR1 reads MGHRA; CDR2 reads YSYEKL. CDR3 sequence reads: CASSQDVRRDGNGYTF. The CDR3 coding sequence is TGCGCCAGCAGCCAAGATGTACGTCGGGACGGTAATGGCTACACCTTC.

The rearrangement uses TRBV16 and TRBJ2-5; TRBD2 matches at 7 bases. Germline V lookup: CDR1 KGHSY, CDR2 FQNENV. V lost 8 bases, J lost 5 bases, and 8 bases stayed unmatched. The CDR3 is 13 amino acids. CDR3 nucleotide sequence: TGTGCCAGCGGCGGGAGTTTCAGGGAGACCCAGTACTTC. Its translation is CASGGSFRETQYF.

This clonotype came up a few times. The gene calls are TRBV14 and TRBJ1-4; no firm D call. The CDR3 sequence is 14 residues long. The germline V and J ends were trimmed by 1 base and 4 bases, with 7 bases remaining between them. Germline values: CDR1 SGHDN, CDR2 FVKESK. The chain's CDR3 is CASSQGPLNEKLFF. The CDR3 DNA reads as TGTGCCAGCAGCCAAGGACCGCTTAATGAAAAACTGTTTTTT.

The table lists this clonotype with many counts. The CDR3 spells CASSPGQGASTGELFF. As DNA, the CDR3 is TGTGCCAGCAGCCCTGGACAGGGGGCTAGCACCGGGGAGCTGTTTTTT. The rearrangement uses TRBV11-1 and TRBJ2-2, with 11 positions matching TRBD1. The CDR3 extends over 16 amino acids. The germline V gene encodes CDR1 SGHAT and CDR2 FQDESV (reference sequence). V trimming: 5 bases; J trimming: 4 bases; junction bases outside the gene matches: 6.

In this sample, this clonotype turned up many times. The CDR3 region is CASSRFGGLLTNEQFF. The CDR3 DNA is TGTGCCAGCAGTCGGTTCGGGGGCCTACTTACCAATGAGCAGTTCTTC. This chain connects TRBV27 to TRBJ2-1; D assignment may be TRBD1 or TRBD2 (6 bases each). This CDR3 has 16 amino acids. CDR1 and CDR2 (germline): MNHEY, SMNVEV (reference sequence). Trimming stripped 5 bases from V and 6 bases from J, with 20 bases between.

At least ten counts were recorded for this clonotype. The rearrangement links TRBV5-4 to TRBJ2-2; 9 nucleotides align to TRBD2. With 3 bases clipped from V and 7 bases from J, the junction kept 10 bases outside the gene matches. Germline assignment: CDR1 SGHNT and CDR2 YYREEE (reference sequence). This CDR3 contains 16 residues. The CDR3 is CASSSQSRGGGGELFF. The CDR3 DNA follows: TGTGCCAGCAGCTCCCAATCGCGGGGGGGCGGCGGGGAGCTGTTTTTT.

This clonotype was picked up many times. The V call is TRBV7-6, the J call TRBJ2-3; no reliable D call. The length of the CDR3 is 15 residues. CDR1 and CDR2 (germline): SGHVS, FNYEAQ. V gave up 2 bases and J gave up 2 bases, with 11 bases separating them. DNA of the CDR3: TGTGCCAGCAGCTTAAGTGGCGGCATCACAGATACGCAGTATTTT. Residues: CASSLSGGITDTQYF.

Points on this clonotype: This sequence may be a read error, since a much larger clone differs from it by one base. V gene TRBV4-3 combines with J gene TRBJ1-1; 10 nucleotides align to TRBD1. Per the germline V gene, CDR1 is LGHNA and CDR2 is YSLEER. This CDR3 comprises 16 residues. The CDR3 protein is CTSSQDRGQGGTEAFF. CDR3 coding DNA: TGCACCAGCAGCCAAGACAGGGGGCAGGGTGGCACTGAAGCTTTCTTT.

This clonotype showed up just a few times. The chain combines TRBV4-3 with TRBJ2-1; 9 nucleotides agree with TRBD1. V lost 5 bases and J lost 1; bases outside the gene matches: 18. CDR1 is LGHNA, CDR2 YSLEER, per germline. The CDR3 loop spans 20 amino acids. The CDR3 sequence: CASSWGSATGGGISYNEQFF. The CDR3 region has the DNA TGCGCCAGCAGCTGGGGTTCGGCGACAGGGGGAGGAATATCCTACAATGAGCAGTTCTTC.

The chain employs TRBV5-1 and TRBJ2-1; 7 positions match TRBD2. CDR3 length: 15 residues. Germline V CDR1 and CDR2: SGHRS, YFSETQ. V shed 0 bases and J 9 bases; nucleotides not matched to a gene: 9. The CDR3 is CASSLGSGERGEQFF. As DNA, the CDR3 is TGCGCCAGCAGCTTGGGAAGCGGGGAGCGGGGTGAGCAGTTCTTC.